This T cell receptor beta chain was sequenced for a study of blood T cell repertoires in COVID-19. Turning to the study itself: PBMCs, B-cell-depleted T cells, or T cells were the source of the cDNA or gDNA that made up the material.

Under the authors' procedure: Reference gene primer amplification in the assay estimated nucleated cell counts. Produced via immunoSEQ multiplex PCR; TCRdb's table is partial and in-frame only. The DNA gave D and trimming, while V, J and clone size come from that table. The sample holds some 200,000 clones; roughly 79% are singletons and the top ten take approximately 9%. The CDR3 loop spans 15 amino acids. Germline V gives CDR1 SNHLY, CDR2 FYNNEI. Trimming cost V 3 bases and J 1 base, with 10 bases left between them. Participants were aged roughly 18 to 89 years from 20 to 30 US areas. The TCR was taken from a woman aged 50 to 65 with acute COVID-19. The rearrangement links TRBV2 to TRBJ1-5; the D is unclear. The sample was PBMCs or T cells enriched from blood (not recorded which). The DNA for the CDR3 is TGTGCCAGCAGTGATGAAACTGTAAGCAATCAGCCCCAGCATTTT. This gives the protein CASSDETVSNQPQHF. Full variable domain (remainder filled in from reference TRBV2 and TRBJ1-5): EPEVTQTPSHQVTQMGQEVILRCVPISNHLYFYWYRQILGQKVEFLVSFYNNEISEKSEIFDDQFSVERPDGSNFTLKIRSTKLEDSAMYFCASSDETVSNQPQHFGDGTRLSIL.